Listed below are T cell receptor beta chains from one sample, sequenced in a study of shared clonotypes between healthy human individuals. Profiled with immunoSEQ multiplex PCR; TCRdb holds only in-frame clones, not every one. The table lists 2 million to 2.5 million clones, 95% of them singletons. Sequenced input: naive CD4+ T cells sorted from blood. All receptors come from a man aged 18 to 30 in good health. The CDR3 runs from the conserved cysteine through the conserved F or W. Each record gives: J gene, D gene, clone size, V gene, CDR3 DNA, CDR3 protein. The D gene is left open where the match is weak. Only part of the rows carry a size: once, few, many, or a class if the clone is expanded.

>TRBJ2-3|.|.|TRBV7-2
TGTGCCAGCAGCTTCGGCTTAACGGATACGCAGTATTTT
CASSFGLTDTQYF
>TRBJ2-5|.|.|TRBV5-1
TGCGCCAGCAGCTGGGGGGACAGCAACCAAGAGACCCAGTACTTC
CASSWGDSNQETQYF
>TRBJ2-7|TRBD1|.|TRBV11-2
TGTGCCAGCAGCTTCTACAGGGGGCGGAGAGAAGGACGGTACGAGCAGTACTTC
CASSFYRGRREGRYEQYF
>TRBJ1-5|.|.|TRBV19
TGTGCCAGTAGTATAAGGGGGACTCAGCCCCAGCATTTT
CASSIRGTQPQHF
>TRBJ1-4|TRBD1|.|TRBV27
TGTGCCAGCAGGCAACAGGGGGCGATTAATGAAAAACTGTTTTTT
CASRQQGAINEKLFF
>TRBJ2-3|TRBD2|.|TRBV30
TGTGCCTGGAGTGTCGGAGCGGGAGGGGTTACAGATACGCAGTATTTT
CAWSVGAGGVTDTQYF
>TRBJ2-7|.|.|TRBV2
TGTGCCAGCAGGGAAAGGAGGACAGCAACCTACGAGCAGTACTTC
CASRERRTATYEQYF
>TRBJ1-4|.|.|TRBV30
TGTGCCTGGAATACCCTACGGTTTAGCCGCTCAACTAATGAAAAACTGTTTTTT
CAWNTLRFSRSTNEKLFF
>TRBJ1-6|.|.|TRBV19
TGTGCCAGTAGTATATCGGACCGCTCGCCCCTCCACTTT
CASSISDRSPLHF
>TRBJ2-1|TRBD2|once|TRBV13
TGTGCCAGCAGCCATTTACGGACTAGCGGGGCGTACAATGAGCAGTTCTTC
CASSHLRTSGAYNEQFF
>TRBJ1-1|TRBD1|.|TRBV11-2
TGTGCCAGCAGCCTGTCCGGGACAGCGAACACTGAAGCTTTCTTT
CASSLSGTANTEAFF
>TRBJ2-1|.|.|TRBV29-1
TGCAGCGTTGAAGCGGGGAGTCGTAGAGAGCAGTTCTTC
CSVEAGSRREQFF
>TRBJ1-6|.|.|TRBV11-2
TGTGCCAGCAGCCGAGGGTATTCACCCCTCCACTTT
CASSRGYSPLHF
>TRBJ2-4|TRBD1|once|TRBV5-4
TGTGCCAGCAGCGTGACAGGGGCGGAAGCCAAAAACATTCAGTACTTC
CASSVTGAEAKNIQYF
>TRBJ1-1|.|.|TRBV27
TGTGCCAGCAGGCCCTCGGGGGCAGGAACTGAAGCTTTCTTT
CASRPSGAGTEAFF
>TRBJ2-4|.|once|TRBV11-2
TGTGCCAGCAGCTTAGGTGGAGCCAAAAACATTCAGTACTTC
CASSLGGAKNIQYF
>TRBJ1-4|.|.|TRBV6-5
TGTGCCAGCAGTGGCGGGACACCAACTAATGAAAAACTGTTTTTT
CASSGGTPTNEKLFF
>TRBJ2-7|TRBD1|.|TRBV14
TGTGCCAGCAGCCAAGGTTTGGGGGACAGGCGGCGGAACGAGCAGTACTTC
CASSQGLGDRRRNEQYF
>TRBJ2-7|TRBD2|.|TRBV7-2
TGTGCCAGCAGCTCCCTAGCGGGAGGGACTTACGAGCAGTACTTC
CASSSLAGGTYEQYF
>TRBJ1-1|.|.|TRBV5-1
TGCGCCAGCAGCTTCAGCCTCGGGGACACTGAAGCTTTCTTT
CASSFSLGDTEAFF
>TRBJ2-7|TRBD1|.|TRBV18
TGTGCCAGCTCACCCACCGGACAGGGAGGAAACGAGCAGTACTTC
CASSPTGQGGNEQYF
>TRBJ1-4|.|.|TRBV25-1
TGTGCCAGCAGTCGCGGGATATTGGCTGGGCAGGGAGGCGAAAAACTGTTTTTT
CASSRGILAGQGGEKLFF